The entry below describes one T cell receptor beta chain. What it binds is unknown. Both 60 Vbeta primers and 13 Jbeta primers went into the PCR. Sequencing was performed with immunoSEQ multiplex PCR; in TCRdb, only in-frame clones are kept and a portion is missing. The table lists 130,000 to 150,000 clones, about 80% of them singletons. With V trimmed by 5 bases and J by 4 bases, 11 bases remained unmatched. Germline V gene lookup returns CDR1 SGHRS and CDR2 YFSETQ. The CDR3 loop spans 16 amino acids. This sample stems from a study of cytomegalovirus exposure and HLA in healthy donors. At the level of the study: Earlier sequencing of about 179 million T cells yielded about 120 million unique TCR beta sequences. General observations from the study: Data from an earlier analysis indicated that most TCR beta V segments were productive either about 90% or about 30% of the time. TCR beta V- and J-gene trimming was later associated with a missense DCLRE1C variant. A later analysis showed that HLA-associated TCR beta chains had undergone more clonal expansion than equally common others.

The receptor was isolated from a male donor in good health and CMV-seronegative. Material: PBMCs. The chain carries TRBV5-1 and TRBJ2-1; 8 bases match TRBD1. DNA for the CDR3: TGCGCCAGCAGTTTTGAAGGACAGGGCCAATACAATGAGCAGTTCTTC. Translation gives CASSFEGQGQYNEQFF.